The 10 T cell receptor beta chains given below trace back to one sample, sequenced in a study of blood T cell repertoires in COVID-19. Profiled with immunoSEQ multiplex PCR; TCRdb holds only in-frame clones, not every one. The sample records roughly 90,000 clones, 75% to 90% being singletons. What was sequenced was peripheral blood. The receptors come from a woman aged 80 or older with active or convalescent COVID-19.

The CDR3 nucleotides are TGTGCCAGCGGCTCCGGGGTTGAGTACGGCTACACCTTC. It is translated as CASGSGVEYGYTF. J is TRBJ1-2 and V is TRBV7-3; D call uncertain. CDR1 and CDR2 (germline): SGHTA, FQGTGA. Trimming stripped 8 bases from V and 8 bases from J, with 18 bases between. This CDR3 region has 13 residues. The entire variable domain, with the rest obtained from reference TRBV7-3 and TRBJ1-2, is as follows: GAGVSQTPSNKVTEKGKYVELRCDPISGHTALYWYRQSLGQGPEFLIYFQGTGAADDSGLPNDRFFAVRPEGSVSTLKIQRTERGDSAVYLCASGSGVEYGYTFGSGTRLTVV.

The chain carries TRBV9 and TRBJ1-3; D gene uncertain. Trimming removed 0 bases at V and 8 bases at J, with 9 bases between. The CDR3 length is 13 residues. Germline lookup yields CDR1 SGDLS and CDR2 YYNGEE. The CDR3 region is CASSVGSGDTIYF. CDR3 DNA: TGTGCCAGCAGCGTAGGCTCCGGGGACACCATATATTTT.

The CDR3 region is CASSATGNEADTQYF. The CDR3 coding sequence is TGTGCCAGCAGCGCAACCGGGAACGAGGCAGATACGCAGTATTTT. The genes are TRBV9 and TRBJ2-3, with a tentative D call TRBD2 (5 bases). Germline V lookup: CDR1 SGDLS, CDR2 YYNGEE. With 3 bases removed from V and 4 bases from J, the gap between germline ends came to 15 bases. The CDR3 sequence is 15 residues long.

V is TRBV11-2 and J is TRBJ2-2, with TRBD2 matching 9 bases. The CDR3 is 15 amino acids. Germline V gene data show CDR1 as SGHAT and CDR2 as FQNNGV. V was pared by 5 bases and J by 4 bases, with 5 bases of the junction left unmatched. The CDR3 DNA is TGTGCCAGCAGCGGTAGCGGGAGTGGCACCGGGGAGCTGTTTTTT. This gives the protein CASSGSGSGTGELFF.

The V call is TRBV6-5, the J call TRBJ2-7; TRBD1 matches 7 bases. The V and J ends lost 0 bases and 2 bases, in that order; junction bases with no gene match: 4. CDR1 and CDR2 (germline): MNHEY, SVGAGI. This CDR3 has 15 residues. The CDR3 sequence is CASSYSGGDPYEQYF. CDR3 sequence (DNA): TGTGCCAGCAGTTACTCAGGGGGCGACCCCTACGAGCAGTACTTC.

The sample holds a few counts of this clone. The chain has TRBV5-1 and TRBJ2-2; D gene ambiguous. This CDR3 region has 15 residues. Trimming took 2 bases from V and 4 from J, leaving 12 bases between them. Germline-derived CDR1 and CDR2 are SGHRS and YFSETQ. CDR3 in amino acids: CASSLKVSGTGELFF. CDR3 DNA sequence: TGCGCCAGCAGCTTAAAGGTTTCGGGCACCGGGGAGCTGTTTTTT.

The J gene is TRBJ1-6, the V gene TRBV6-5, with D possibly matching TRBD1 (6 bases). The CDR3 consists of 14 residues. Between the trimmed V and J ends, which lost 6 bases and 7 bases, there was a span of 13 bases. Germline V gives CDR1 MNHEY, CDR2 SVGAGI. The CDR3 nucleotides are TGTGCCAGCAGACAAGACAGGAGGAATTCACCCCTCCACTTT. Its translation: CASRQDRRNSPLHF.

The chain is built from TRBV28 and TRBJ2-7, with 9 positions matching TRBD2. The CDR3 runs 14 residues. The J segment lost 9 bases and the V segment lost 6 bases, leaving 12 bases of the junction unmatched. Germline V CDR1 and CDR2: MDHEN, SYDVKM. This CDR3 reads CASSPSLAGMVQYF. In DNA form, the CDR3 reads TGTGCCAGCAGCCCCAGTCTAGCGGGAATGGTGCAGTACTTC.

Only a few counts were recorded for this clone. The J gene is TRBJ2-3, the V gene TRBV6-5; 9 positions match TRBD2. The CDR3 is 15 residues long. Germline V CDR1 and CDR2: MNHEY, SVGAGI. Trimming took 10 bases from V and 2 from J; bases not matched to a gene: 10. The CDR3 DNA reads as TGTGCCATCCTCCCAGGACTAGCGTTCACAGATACGCAGTATTTT. This sequence encodes CAILPGLAFTDTQYF.

The chain is built from TRBV21-1 and TRBJ1-5; the D call of TRBD1 is as the table states it, not checked on the DNA. TRBV21-1 is a known pseudogene. The CDR3 extends over 18 amino acids. CDR3 amino acids: CASSNATGTRYSNQPQHF. The CDR3, as DNA: TGTGCCAGCAGCAACGCTACCGGGACAAGGTATAGCAATCAGCCCCAGCATTTT.